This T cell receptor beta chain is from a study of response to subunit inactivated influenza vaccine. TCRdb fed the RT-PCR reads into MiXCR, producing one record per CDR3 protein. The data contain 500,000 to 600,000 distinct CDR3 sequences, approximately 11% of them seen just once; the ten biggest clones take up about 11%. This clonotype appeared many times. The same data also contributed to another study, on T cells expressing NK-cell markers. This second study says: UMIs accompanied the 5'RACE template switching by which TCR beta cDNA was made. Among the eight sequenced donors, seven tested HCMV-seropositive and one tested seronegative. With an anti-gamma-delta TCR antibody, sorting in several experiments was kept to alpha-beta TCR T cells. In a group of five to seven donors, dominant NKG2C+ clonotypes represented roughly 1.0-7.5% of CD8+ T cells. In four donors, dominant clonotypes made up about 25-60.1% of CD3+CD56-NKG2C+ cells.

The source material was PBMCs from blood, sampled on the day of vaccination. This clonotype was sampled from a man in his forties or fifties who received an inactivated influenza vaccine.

The CDR3 is CASSLRHLEGNEQFF. The CDR3 DNA follows: TGTGCCAGCTCTCTCCGGCATCTCGAGGGAAATGAGCAGTTCTTC. The rearrangement joins TRBV18 to TRBJ2-1; TRBD2 might be the D (5 bases). Trimming took 6 bases from V and 7 from J, leaving 19 bases between them. Germline CDR1 KGHSH, CDR2 LQKENI. The CDR3 runs to 15 residues.